These 12 T cell receptor beta chains were all obtained from the same sample, sequenced in a study of cytomegalovirus exposure and HLA in healthy donors. PCR was performed using 60 Vbeta and 13 Jbeta primers. Sequencing was performed with immunoSEQ multiplex PCR; in TCRdb, only in-frame clones are kept and a portion is missing. The top ten clones hold approximately 5.8% of a sample with more than 90,000 clones, over 60% of them seen once. The material sequenced was PBMCs. The receptors were gathered from a boy under 18 in good health and CMV-seropositive.

This chain uses TRBV4-3 with TRBJ2-5, with a possible D match to TRBD1 (5 bases). Germline-derived CDR1 and CDR2 are LGHNA and YSLEER. Trimming removed 0 bases at V and 1 base at J, with 9 bases between. This CDR3 is built from 15 residues. For the CDR3, the DNA is TGCGCCAGCAGCCAAGAGGGGCGGACCCAAGAGACCCAGTACTTC. As protein: CASSQEGRTQETQYF.

This clone has a handful of counts. This sequence joins TRBV7-9 and TRBJ2-7, with TRBD1 identical over 7 bases. The CDR3 sequence is 15 residues long. Germline V lookup: CDR1 SEHNR, CDR2 FQNEAQ (reference sequence). The V and J ends lost 5 bases and 4 bases, in that order; junction bases with no gene match: 11. CDR3 loop: CASSPVTGVSYEQYF. The CDR3, as DNA: TGTGCCAGCAGCCCAGTAACAGGGGTCTCTTACGAGCAGTACTTC. Full variable domain (remainder filled in from reference TRBV7-9 and TRBJ2-7): DTGVSQNPRHKITKRGQNVTFRCDPISEHNRLYWYRQTLGQGPEFLTYFQNEAQLEKSRLLSDRFSAERPKGSFSTLEIQRTEQGDSAMYLCASSPVTGVSYEQYFGPGTRLTVT.

This clone was counted a few times. V is TRBV19 and J is TRBJ2-2; 13 bases fit TRBD2. The germline V gene has CDR1 LNHDA and CDR2 SQIVND (reference sequence). V lost 5 bases and J lost 5; bases outside the gene matches: 11. The CDR3 extends over 18 amino acids. CDR3 coding DNA: TGTGCCAGTAGTGTAGCGGGACTAGCGGGACGGGCGACCGGGGAGCTGTTTTTT. Translating gives CASSVAGLAGRATGELFF.

The J gene is TRBJ1-1, the V gene TRBV27; TRBD1 aligns across 7 bases. With V trimmed by 6 bases and J by 3 bases, 7 bases remained unmatched. This CDR3 is 14 amino acids long. CDR1 MNHEY and CDR2 SMNVEV come from the germline V gene (reference sequence). The chain's CDR3 is CASRTTRGDTEAFF. DNA for the CDR3: TGTGCCAGCAGAACGACCAGGGGGGACACTGAAGCTTTCTTT.

This sequence joins TRBV6-5 and TRBJ2-7; a weak D match, TRBD1 (5 bases). The V end lost 2 bases, the J end lost 3 bases, and 11 bases lay between the germline ends. Germline V gene data show CDR1 as MNHEY and CDR2 as SVGAGI. The CDR3 runs 14 residues. In DNA form, the CDR3 reads TGTGCCAGCAGTTACCGACAGTGTAGCTACGAGCAGTACTTC. Protein: CASSYRQCSYEQYF.

The chain employs TRBV4-1 and TRBJ2-5; D is undetermined. V was cut by 2 bases and J by 5 bases, with 12 bases left in between. This CDR3 is built from 14 residues. Germline V CDR1 and CDR2: MGHRA, YSYEKL. This chain's CDR3 is CASSQTVLIETQYF. The CDR3 DNA reads as TGCGCCAGCAGCCAAACGGTCCTCATTGAGACCCAGTACTTC.

This chain links TRBV30 with TRBJ1-1, with 8 bases that match TRBD1. This CDR3 spans 15 amino acids. The V and J ends lost 3 bases and 0 bases, in that order; junction bases with no gene match: 6. Germline CDR1 is GTSNPN and CDR2 is SVGIG (reference sequence). CDR3 in DNA: TGTGCCTGGAGGGGGGACAGGATCCTGAACACTGAAGCTTTCTTT. This encodes CAWRGDRILNTEAFF.

V gene TRBV7-9 combines with J gene TRBJ2-2; 7 nucleotides line up with TRBD1. Germline lookup yields CDR1 SEHNR and CDR2 FQNEAQ (reference sequence). This CDR3 region has 16 residues. With V trimmed by 5 bases and J by 0 bases, 6 bases remained unmatched. This CDR3 reads CASSPTTGTNTGELFF. CDR3 nucleotide sequence: TGTGCCAGCAGCCCTACGACAGGGACGAACACCGGGGAGCTGTTTTTT.

V gene TRBV2 combines with J gene TRBJ2-1; no definite D call. V shed 8 bases and J shed 6 bases, with 17 bases lying between them. The CDR3 has 14 residues. The germline V gene encodes CDR1 SNHLY and CDR2 FYNNEI. The CDR3 spells CASAVTFLINEQFF. CDR3 sequence (DNA): TGTGCCAGCGCAGTCACCTTCCTGATCAATGAGCAGTTCTTC.

V is TRBV27 and J is TRBJ2-7, with D tentatively TRBD2 (6 bases). Germline values: CDR1 MNHEY, CDR2 SMNVEV (reference sequence). The V gene lost 8 bases and the J gene lost 2 bases, with 13 bases spanning the gap. The CDR3 runs 13 residues. The CDR3 sequence: CASGNRGTYEQYF. The DNA of the CDR3 is TGTGCCAGCGGCAACCGGGGGACCTACGAGCAGTACTTC.

This chain connects TRBV19 to TRBJ2-7; tentative D call: TRBD2 (5 bases). Looked up from germline, CDR1 is LNHDA and CDR2 is SQIVND (reference sequence). CDR3 size: 14 residues. Trimming pared 5 bases from V and 3 bases from J, leaving 14 bases between. The CDR3 DNA reads as TGTGCCAGTAGTCCCCGCCGGGGAAACTACGAGCAGTACTTC. It codes for CASSPRRGNYEQYF.

The V call is TRBV6-6, the J call TRBJ2-7; D is possibly TRBD2 (5 bases). Germline V gives CDR1 MNHNY, CDR2 SVGAGI (reference sequence). Trimming removed 5 bases at V and 2 bases at J, with 13 bases between. CDR3 length equals 14 residues. The CDR3 DNA reads TGTGCCAGCAGTACACGGGATGTTACCTACGAGCAGTACTTC. Amino acid sequence: CASSTRDVTYEQYF.